The rows below give T cell receptor beta chains drawn from one sample of a study of OX40 agonist ivuxolimab in advanced cancers. Repertoires were generated with immunoSEQ multiplex PCR, while TCRdb's copy carries only in-frame clones and drops some. The table shows some 30,000 clones, with less than 85% occurring only once. Material: CD4+ or CD8+ T cells sorted from blood, obtained in a trial of the OX40 agonist ivuxolimab. Receptor source: an adult with an advanced solid tumor such as melanoma, head and neck, liver or kidney cancer. The CDR3 runs from the conserved cysteine through the conserved F or W. D genes are given only for firm matches. Clone size is shown for a subset of rows, as once, few, many or a class of expanded clone.

D gene	clone size	V gene	J gene	CDR3 DNA	CDR3 protein
.	.	TRBV5-1	TRBJ2-5	TGCGCCAGCAGCCCGGGGTCTGGTTTTGTGGAGACCCAGTACTTC	CASSPGSGFVETQYF
TRBD1	.	TRBV9	TRBJ2-1	TGTGCCAGCAACCCGACAGGGAGTGGAAATGAGCAGTTCTTC	CASNPTGSGNEQFF
TRBD1	.	TRBV15	TRBJ2-1	TGTGCCACCAGCAGAGATAGGTCCAGGGGGCCGCCCAATGAGCAGTTCTTC	CATSRDRSRGPPNEQFF
TRBD2	.	TRBV19	TRBJ2-7	TGTGCCAGTAGTCCCTCTAGCGGCTCCTACGAGCAGTACTTC	CASSPSSGSYEQYF
.	.	TRBV6-6	TRBJ2-3	TGTGCCAGCAGTTACTCGGGGGGGGCGGATACGCAGTATTTT	CASSYSGGADTQYF
TRBD2	.	TRBV19	TRBJ2-7	TGTGCCAGTAGTATTCACGGGGGGGAGGGTTTATTCTACGAGCAGTACTTC	CASSIHGGEGLFYEQYF
.	.	TRBV28	TRBJ1-5	TGTGCCAGCAGTTCGCAGGGCAATTTTCAGTTCAATCAGCCCCAGCATTTT	CASSSQGNFQFNQPQHF
.	.	TRBV13	TRBJ2-5	TGTGCCAGCACAGGGCGGGACCTCCAAGAGACCCAGTACTTC	CASTGRDLQETQYF
.	.	TRBV5-1	TRBJ1-1	TGCGCCAGCAGCTTGGATTTGCCTATGAACACTGAAGCTTTCTTT	CASSLDLPMNTEAFF
.	.	TRBV15	TRBJ1-1	TGTGCCACCAGCAGAGCTTGGGGGGGAGTCACTGAAGCTTTCTTT	CATSRAWGGVTEAFF
TRBD1	.	TRBV6-5	TRBJ2-7	TGTGCCAGCAGTGCAGGGGGCTTGAACGAGCAGTACTTC	CASSAGGLNEQYF
.	.	TRBV6-1	TRBJ1-1	TGTGCCAGCAGTGAAGCCCAGGGCAACACTGAAGCTTTCTTT	CASSEAQGNTEAFF
TRBD1	few	TRBV5-4	TRBJ1-4	TGTGCCAGCAGCGTGACAGGGAACTTTAATGAAAAACTGTTTTTT	CASSVTGNFNEKLFF
TRBD2	few	TRBV30	TRBJ2-1	TGTGCCTGGAGCCCGGGGACTATGCAGTTCTTC	CAWSPGTMQFF
.	.	TRBV6-6	TRBJ1-6	TGTGCCAGCAGTTTCGGGGGGGAGTCACCCCTCCACTTT	CASSFGGESPLHF
.	.	TRBV19	TRBJ1-3	TGTGCCAGTAGTTTGATCGGGGTCGGAAACACCATATATTTT	CASSLIGVGNTIYF
TRBD1	once	TRBV7-2	TRBJ2-2	TGTGCCAGCAGCTCCTCCGGGACAGGGGGCAGTGTTATCGGGGAGCTGTTTTTT	CASSSSGTGGSVIGELFF
.	.	TRBV19	TRBJ1-5	TGTGCCAGTAGTAACGGACAAGTTCAGCCCCAGCATTTT	CASSNGQVQPQHF
.	.	TRBV7-2	TRBJ2-2	TGTGCCAGCAGCTCATCCTACGGGGAGCTGTTTTTT	CASSSSYGELFF
TRBD2	.	TRBV15	TRBJ2-7	TGTGCCACCAGCGGGAGCGGGAACGCTGCTTTCGAGCAGTACTTC	CATSGSGNAAFEQYF
.	once	TRBV7-9	TRBJ2-7	TGTGCCAGCACCCCCCTTTCGGCCTACGAGCAGTACTTC	CASTPLSAYEQYF
.	.	TRBV11-2	TRBJ1-1	TGTGCCAGCAGCTACGGGGGACTGGGCACTGAAGCTTTCTTT	CASSYGGLGTEAFF
.	.	TRBV28	TRBJ1-6	TGTGCCAGCAGTTTAGTCGGGGAGAATTCACCCCTCCACTTT	CASSLVGENSPLHF
TRBD1	.	TRBV5-5	TRBJ2-7	TGTGCCAGCAGGGAAGGACAGGAGTCCTACGAGCAGTACTTC	CASREGQESYEQYF
TRBD2	once	TRBV9	TRBJ2-2	TGTGCCAGCAGCACCCGACTAGCTCCCAGTACCGGGGAGCTGTTTTTT	CASSTRLAPSTGELFF
.	.	TRBV21-1	TRBJ2-7	TGTGCCAGCAGCAAAGTGCGGGTCGATCCCTACGAGCAGTACTTC	CASSKVRVDPYEQYF
.	.	TRBV19	TRBJ1-4	TGTGCCAGTAGTTTCCTTGGGGGGGCGGATGAAAAACTGTTTTTT	CASSFLGGADEKLFF
TRBD2	.	TRBV13	TRBJ2-2	TGTGCCAGCAGCCCGGGGACTAGCCCCACCGGGGAGCTGTTTTTT	CASSPGTSPTGELFF
TRBD1	.	TRBV19	TRBJ2-3	TGTGCCAGTAGTCGGGACAGGGGAATCACAGATACGCAGTATTTT	CASSRDRGITDTQYF
TRBD2	.	TRBV7-6	TRBJ2-7	TGTGCCAGCAGCCCAGTCGTGCGGGGGGCCTACGAGCAGTACTTC	CASSPVVRGAYEQYF
.	.	TRBV19	TRBJ2-2	TGTGCCAGTAGTCCGGGCTCCGGGGAGCTGTTTTTT	CASSPGSGELFF
.	.	TRBV4-2	TRBJ2-7	TGTGCCAGCAGCCAAGAGGTTGGCCAGGCCTACGAGCAGTACTTC	CASSQEVGQAYEQYF
TRBD1	few	TRBV28	TRBJ2-7	TGTGCCAGCAGTTCCTCGCAGATCGGGACAGGCCTGTACGAGCAGTACTTC	CASSSSQIGTGLYEQYF
TRBD1	once	TRBV9	TRBJ2-6	TGTGCCAGCAGCCCCCTTACCGGGACAGGGAGATCTCCTGGGGCCAACGTCCTGACTTTC	CASSPLTGTGRSPGANVLTF
.	.	TRBV5-1	TRBJ1-1	TGCGCCAGCAGCCCCTCCGGGGGAGCCACTGAAGCTTTCTTT	CASSPSGGATEAFF
.	.	TRBV5-8	TRBJ1-5	TGTGCCAGCAGCTTGTTAGTGGGTCAGCCCCAGCATTTT	CASSLLVGQPQHF
.	.	TRBV6-1	TRBJ2-7	TGTGCCAGCAGTGAAGCATGGGGGGCTGGATACGAGCAGTACTTC	CASSEAWGAGYEQYF
TRBD1	.	TRBV19	TRBJ1-2	TGTGCCAGTAGTATAGGACCTGCAGGGGGCATCTATGGCTACACCTTC	CASSIGPAGGIYGYTF
TRBD1	.	TRBV6-5	TRBJ2-7	TGTGCCAGCAGTTTTGGGACAGGGGCCTACGAGCAGTACTTC	CASSFGTGAYEQYF
.	.	TRBV30	TRBJ2-1	TGTGCCTCCGCACGGGCCAATGAGCAATTCTTC	CASARANEQFF
.	.	TRBV13	TRBJ2-7	TGTGCCAGCAGCTTAGGCCTGGGGGAGAGGCAATACGAGCAGTACTTC	CASSLGLGERQYEQYF
.	.	TRBV9	TRBJ1-1	TGTGCCAGCAGCGGGAGGCCCCTCACTGAAGCTTTCTTT	CASSGRPLTEAFF
.	hyperexpanded	TRBV11-3	TRBJ2-7	TGTGCCAGCAGCACCGTATCCTACGAGCAGTACTTC	CASSTVSYEQYF
.	.	TRBV11-3	TRBJ2-1	TGTGCCAGCAGCTTAGATAGAGGGGGGCTCTACAATGAGCAGTTCTTC	CASSLDRGGLYNEQFF
.	.	TRBV6-1	TRBJ2-2	TGTGCCATCCCTAGGGGACTTTTCACCGGGGAGCTGTTTTTT	CAIPRGLFTGELFF
.	once	TRBV11-3	TRBJ2-2	TGTGCCAGCAGCCATAGAGGGACGAACACCGGGGAGCTGTTTTTT	CASSHRGTNTGELFF
.	few	TRBV13	TRBJ2-7	TGTGCCAGCAGCCGCGATAACTACGAGCAGTACTTC	CASSRDNYEQYF
TRBD2	.	TRBV28	TRBJ2-5	TGTGCCAGCACCCGGGGGGTCCGACAAGAGACCCAGTACTTC	CASTRGVRQETQYF
TRBD1	.	TRBV19	TRBJ1-1	TGTGCCAGTAGTCTCGGGACAGGGGGCACTGAAGCTTTCTTT	CASSLGTGGTEAFF
.	medium-sized	TRBV6-5	TRBJ2-2	TGTGCCAGCAGTTACAAGGGGGCCGGGGAGCTGTTTTTT	CASSYKGAGELFF
.	.	TRBV30	TRBJ2-5	TGTGCCTGGAGACCGGGGCCAGGACAAGAGACCCAGTACTTC	CAWRPGPGQETQYF
.	.	TRBV6-5	TRBJ2-5	TGTGCCGCGGAGACGGGAGAGACCCAGTACTTC	CAAETGETQYF
TRBD2	.	TRBV6-1	TRBJ2-3	TGTGCCAGCAGTGAAGTTGGGAGGGCCGTGGCAGATACGCAGTATTTT	CASSEVGRAVADTQYF